This TCR beta chain was sequenced during a study of blood T cell repertoires in COVID-19. As originally analysed: How many nucleated cells were present was estimated from reference gene primer amplification. Profiling relied on immunoSEQ multiplex PCR, and the TCRdb table lists in-frame clones only, not all of them. Clonal size and the V and J genes are those of that table, whereas D and trimming came from the DNA. Here the sample spans some 180,000 clones, approximately 80% being singletons. V trimming: 3 bases; J trimming: 1 base; junction bases outside the gene matches: 11. CDR1 and CDR2 from the germline V gene are SQVTM and ANQGSEA. The CDR3 spans 16 residues.

Specimen: peripheral blood. The sequence came from a woman aged 50 to 65 with active or convalescent COVID-19. The chain combines TRBV29-1 with TRBJ1-1, with TRBD1 matching 7 bases. CDR3 sequence reads: CSVDGQGGDWNTEAFF. The CDR3 DNA reads TGCAGCGTTGATGGTCAGGGGGGAGATTGGAACACTGAAGCTTTCTTT.